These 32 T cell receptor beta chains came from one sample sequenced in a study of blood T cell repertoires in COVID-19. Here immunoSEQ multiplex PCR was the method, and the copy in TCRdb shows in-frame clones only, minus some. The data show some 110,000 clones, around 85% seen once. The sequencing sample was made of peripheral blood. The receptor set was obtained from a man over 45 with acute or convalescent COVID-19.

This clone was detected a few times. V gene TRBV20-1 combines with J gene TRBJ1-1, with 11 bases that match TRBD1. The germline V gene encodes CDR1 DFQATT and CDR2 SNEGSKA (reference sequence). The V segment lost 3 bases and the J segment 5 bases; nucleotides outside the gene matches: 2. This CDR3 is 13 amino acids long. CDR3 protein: CSASGTGGTEAFF. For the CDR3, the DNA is TGCAGTGCTAGTGGGACAGGGGGTACTGAAGCTTTCTTT.

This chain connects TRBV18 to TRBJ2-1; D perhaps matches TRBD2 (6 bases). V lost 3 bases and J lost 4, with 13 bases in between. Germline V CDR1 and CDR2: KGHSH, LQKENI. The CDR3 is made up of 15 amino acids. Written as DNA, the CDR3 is TGTGCCAGCTCACCGGGTGGGGCGGGATACAATGAGCAGTTCTTC. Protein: CASSPGGAGYNEQFF. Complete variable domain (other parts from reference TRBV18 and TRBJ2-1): NAGVMQNPRHLVRRRGQEARLRCSPMKGHSHVYWYRQLPEEGLKFMVYLQKENIIDESGMPKERFSAEFPKEGPSILRIQQVVRGDSAAYFCASSPGGAGYNEQFFGPGTRLTVL.

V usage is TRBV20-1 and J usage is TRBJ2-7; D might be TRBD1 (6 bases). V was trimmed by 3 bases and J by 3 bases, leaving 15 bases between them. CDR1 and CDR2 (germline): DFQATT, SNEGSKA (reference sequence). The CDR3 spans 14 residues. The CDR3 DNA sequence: TGCAGTGCTAGTCACAGGGCCCTTCTCTACGAGCAGTACTTC. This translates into CSASHRALLYEQYF.

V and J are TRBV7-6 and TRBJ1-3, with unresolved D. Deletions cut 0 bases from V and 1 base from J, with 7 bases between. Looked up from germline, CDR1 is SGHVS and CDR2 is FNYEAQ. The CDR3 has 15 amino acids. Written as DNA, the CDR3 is TGTGCCAGCAGCTTAGCGACCGGGTCTGGAAACACCATATATTTT. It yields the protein CASSLATGSGNTIYF.

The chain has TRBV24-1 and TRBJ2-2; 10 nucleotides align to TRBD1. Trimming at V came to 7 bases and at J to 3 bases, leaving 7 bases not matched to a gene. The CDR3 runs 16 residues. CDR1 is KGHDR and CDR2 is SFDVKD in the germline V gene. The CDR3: CATRPSGTGDTGELFF. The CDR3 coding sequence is TGTGCCACCAGACCCTCCGGGACAGGGGACACCGGGGAGCTGTTTTTT.

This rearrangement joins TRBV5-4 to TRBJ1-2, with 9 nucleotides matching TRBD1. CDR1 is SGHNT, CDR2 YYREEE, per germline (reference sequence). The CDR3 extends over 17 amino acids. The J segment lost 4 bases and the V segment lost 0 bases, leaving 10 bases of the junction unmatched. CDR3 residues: CASSLGSGTGTPYGYTF. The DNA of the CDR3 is TGTGCCAGCAGCTTGGGCTCCGGGACAGGGACCCCCTATGGCTACACCTTC.

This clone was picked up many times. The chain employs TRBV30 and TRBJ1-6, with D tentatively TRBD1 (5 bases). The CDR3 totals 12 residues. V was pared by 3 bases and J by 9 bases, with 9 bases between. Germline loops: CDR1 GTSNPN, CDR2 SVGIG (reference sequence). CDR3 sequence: CAWSRERSPLHF. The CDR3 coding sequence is TGTGCCTGGAGCAGGGAACGTTCACCCCTCCACTTT.

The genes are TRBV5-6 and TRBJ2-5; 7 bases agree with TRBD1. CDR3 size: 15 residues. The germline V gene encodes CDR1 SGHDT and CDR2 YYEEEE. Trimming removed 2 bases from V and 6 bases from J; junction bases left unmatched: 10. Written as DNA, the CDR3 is TGTGCCAGCAGCTTTGGGGACAGACAAGGGAAGACCCAGTACTTC. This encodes CASSFGDRQGKTQYF.

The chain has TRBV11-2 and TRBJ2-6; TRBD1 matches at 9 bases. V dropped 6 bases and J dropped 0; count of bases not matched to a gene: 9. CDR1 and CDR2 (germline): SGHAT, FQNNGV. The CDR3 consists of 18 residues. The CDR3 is CASSPGQGPFSGANVLTF. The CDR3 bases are TGTGCCAGCAGTCCGGGACAGGGTCCCTTCTCTGGGGCCAACGTCCTGACTTTC.

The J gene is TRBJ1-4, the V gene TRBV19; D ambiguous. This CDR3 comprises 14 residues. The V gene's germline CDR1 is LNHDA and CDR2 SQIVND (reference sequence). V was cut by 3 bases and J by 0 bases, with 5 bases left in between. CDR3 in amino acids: CASSIPSTNEKLFF. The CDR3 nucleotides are TGTGCCAGTAGTATCCCGTCAACTAATGAAAAACTGTTTTTT.

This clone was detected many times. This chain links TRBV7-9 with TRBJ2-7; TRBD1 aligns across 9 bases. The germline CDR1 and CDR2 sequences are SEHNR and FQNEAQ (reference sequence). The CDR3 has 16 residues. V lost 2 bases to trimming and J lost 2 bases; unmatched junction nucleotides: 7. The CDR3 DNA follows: TGTGCCAGCAGCTTAAACCTGGGACAGGGCCCCTACGAGCAGTACTTC. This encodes CASSLNLGQGPYEQYF.

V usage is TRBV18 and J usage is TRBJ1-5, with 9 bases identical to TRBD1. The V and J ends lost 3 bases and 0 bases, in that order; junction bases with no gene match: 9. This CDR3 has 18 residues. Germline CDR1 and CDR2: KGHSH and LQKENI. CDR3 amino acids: CASSPSGQGRYSNQPQHF. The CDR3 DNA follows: TGTGCCAGCTCACCCTCCGGACAGGGGCGATATAGCAATCAGCCCCAGCATTTT.

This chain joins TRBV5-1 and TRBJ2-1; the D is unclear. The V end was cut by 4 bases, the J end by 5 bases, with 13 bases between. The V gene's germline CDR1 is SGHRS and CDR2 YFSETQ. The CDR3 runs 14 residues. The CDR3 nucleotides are TGCGCCAGCAGCCCACTGACACCACACAATGAGCAGTTCTTC. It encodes CASSPLTPHNEQFF.

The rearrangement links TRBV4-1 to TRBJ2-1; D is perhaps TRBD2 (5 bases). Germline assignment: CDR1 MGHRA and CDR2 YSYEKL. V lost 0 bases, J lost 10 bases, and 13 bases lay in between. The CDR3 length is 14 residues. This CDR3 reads CASSQDRGPIEQFF. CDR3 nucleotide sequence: TGCGCCAGCAGCCAAGATCGAGGGCCCATAGAGCAGTTCTTC.

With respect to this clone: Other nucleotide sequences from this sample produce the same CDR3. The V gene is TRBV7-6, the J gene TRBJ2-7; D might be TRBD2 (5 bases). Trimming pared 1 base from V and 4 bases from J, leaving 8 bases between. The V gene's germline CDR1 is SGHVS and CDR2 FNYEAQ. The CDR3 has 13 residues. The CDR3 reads CASSLGERYEQYF. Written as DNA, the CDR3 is TGTGCCAGCAGCTTAGGAGAGCGGTACGAGCAGTACTTC.

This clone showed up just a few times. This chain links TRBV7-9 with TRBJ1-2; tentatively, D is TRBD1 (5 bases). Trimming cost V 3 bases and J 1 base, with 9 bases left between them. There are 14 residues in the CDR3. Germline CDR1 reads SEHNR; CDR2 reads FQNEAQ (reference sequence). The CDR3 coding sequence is TGTGCCAGCAGCTTGGACATGCGTAACTATGGCTACACCTTC. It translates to CASSLDMRNYGYTF. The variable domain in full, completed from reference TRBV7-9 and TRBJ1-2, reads DTGVSQNPRHKITKRGQNVTFRCDPISEHNRLYWYRQTLGQGPEFLTYFQNEAQLEKSRLLSDRFSAERPKGSFSTLEIQRTEQGDSAMYLCASSLDMRNYGYTFGSGTRLTVV.

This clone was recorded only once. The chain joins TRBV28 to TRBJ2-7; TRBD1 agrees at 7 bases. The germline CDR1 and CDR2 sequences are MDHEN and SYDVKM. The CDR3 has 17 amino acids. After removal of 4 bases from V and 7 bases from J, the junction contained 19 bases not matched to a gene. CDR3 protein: CASSSTRTGPRAREQYF. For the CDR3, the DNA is TGTGCCAGCAGTTCCACCAGGACAGGCCCTCGAGCCAGGGAGCAGTACTTC.

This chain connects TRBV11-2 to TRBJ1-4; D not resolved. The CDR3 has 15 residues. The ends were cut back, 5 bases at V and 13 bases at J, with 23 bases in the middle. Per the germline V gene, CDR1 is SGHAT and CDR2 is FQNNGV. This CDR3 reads CASSPDSGSNEALFF. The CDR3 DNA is TGTGCCAGCAGCCCGGATTCAGGTTCCAATGAAGCACTGTTTTTT.

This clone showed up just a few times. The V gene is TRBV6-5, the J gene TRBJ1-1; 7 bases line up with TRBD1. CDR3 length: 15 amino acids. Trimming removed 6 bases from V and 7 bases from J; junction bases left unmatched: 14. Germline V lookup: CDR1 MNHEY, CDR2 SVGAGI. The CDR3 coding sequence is TGTGCCAGCAGGCCCAGGGGGATCCTCTGGGGTGAAGCTTTCTTT. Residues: CASRPRGILWGEAFF.

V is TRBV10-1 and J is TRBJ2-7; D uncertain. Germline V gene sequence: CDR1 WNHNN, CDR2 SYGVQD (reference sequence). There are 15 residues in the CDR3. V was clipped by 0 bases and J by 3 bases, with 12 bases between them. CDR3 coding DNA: TGCGCCAGCAGTGAGTCGTGGGCGCCCAACTACGAGCAGTACTTC. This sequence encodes CASSESWAPNYEQYF.

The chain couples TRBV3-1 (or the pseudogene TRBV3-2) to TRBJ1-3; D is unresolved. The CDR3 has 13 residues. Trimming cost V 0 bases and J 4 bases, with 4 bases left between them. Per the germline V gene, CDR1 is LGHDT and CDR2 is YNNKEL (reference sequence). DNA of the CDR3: TGTGCCAGCAGCCAAGATCTAGGAAACACCATATATTTT. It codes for CASSQDLGNTIYF.

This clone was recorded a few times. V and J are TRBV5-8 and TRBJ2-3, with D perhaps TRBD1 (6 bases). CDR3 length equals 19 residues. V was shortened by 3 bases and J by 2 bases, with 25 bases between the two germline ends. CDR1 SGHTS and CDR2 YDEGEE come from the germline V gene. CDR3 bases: TGTGCCAGCAGCTCCGAAGGTTATATTCGGACAGATTACACAGATACGCAGTATTTT. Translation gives CASSSEGYIRTDYTDTQYF.

This CDR3 reads CASSFSNMNTEAFF. CDR3 DNA sequence: TGTGCCAGCAGCTTTAGTAATATGAACACTGAAGCTTTCTTT. The chain joins TRBV5-6 to TRBJ1-1, with no clear D. The CDR3 has 14 residues. V was cut by 2 bases and J by 0 bases, with 8 bases left in between. The germline V gene encodes CDR1 SGHDT and CDR2 YYEEEE. The whole variable domain, remainder taken from reference TRBV5-6 and TRBJ1-1, is DAGVTQSPTHLIKTRGQQVTLRCSPKSGHDTVSWYQQALGQGPQFIFQYYEEEERQRGNFPDRFSGHQFPNYSSELNVNALLLGDSALYLCASSFSNMNTEAFFGQGTRLTVV.

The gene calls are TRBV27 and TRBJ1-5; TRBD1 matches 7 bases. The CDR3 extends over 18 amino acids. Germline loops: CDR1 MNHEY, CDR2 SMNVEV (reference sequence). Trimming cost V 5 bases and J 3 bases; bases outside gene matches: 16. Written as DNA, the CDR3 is TGTGCCAGCAGTCGTGCCCTCCAACAGGGGTCGACCAATCAGCCCCAGCATTTT. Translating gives CASSRALQQGSTNQPQHF.

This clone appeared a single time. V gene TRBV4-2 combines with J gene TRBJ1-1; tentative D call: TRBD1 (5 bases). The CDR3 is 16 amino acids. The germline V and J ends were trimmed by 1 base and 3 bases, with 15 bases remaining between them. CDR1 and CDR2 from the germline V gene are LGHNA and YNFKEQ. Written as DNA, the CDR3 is TGTGCCAGCAGCCAAGGAGGGGAGGGTAAAGACACTGAAGCTTTCTTT. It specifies CASSQGGEGKDTEAFF.

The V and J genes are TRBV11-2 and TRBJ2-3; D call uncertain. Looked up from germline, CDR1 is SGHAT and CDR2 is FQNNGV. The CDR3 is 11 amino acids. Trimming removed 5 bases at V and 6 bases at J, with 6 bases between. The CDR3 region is CASSPRDTQYF. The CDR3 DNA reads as TGTGCCAGCAGCCCGAGGGATACGCAGTATTTT. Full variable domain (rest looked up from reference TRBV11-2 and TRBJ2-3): EAGVAQSPRYKIIEKRQSVAFWCNPISGHATLYWYQQILGQGPKLLIQFQNNGVVDDSQLPKDRFSAERLKGVDSTLKIQPAKLEDSAVYLCASSPRDTQYFGPGTRLTVL.

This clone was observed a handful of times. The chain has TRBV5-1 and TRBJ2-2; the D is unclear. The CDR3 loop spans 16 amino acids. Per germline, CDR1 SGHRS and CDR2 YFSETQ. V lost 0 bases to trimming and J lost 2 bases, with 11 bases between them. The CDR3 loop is CASSLAGSTNTGELFF. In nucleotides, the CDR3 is TGCGCCAGCAGCTTGGCAGGCTCCACCAACACCGGGGAGCTGTTTTTT.

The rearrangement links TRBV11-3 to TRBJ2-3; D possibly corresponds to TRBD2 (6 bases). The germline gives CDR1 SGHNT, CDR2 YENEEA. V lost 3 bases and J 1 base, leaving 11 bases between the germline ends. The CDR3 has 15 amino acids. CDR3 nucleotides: TGTGCCAGCAGCTTGTTGGGAGGCGGCACAGATACGCAGTATTTT. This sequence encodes CASSLLGGGTDTQYF.

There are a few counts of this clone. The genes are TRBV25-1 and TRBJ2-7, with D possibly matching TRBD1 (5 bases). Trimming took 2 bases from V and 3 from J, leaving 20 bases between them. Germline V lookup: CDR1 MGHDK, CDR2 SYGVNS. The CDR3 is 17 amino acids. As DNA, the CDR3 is TGTGCCAGCAGTGAAAGCCCCCCTGAGACAGAGTACTACGAGCAGTACTTC. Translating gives CASSESPPETEYYEQYF.

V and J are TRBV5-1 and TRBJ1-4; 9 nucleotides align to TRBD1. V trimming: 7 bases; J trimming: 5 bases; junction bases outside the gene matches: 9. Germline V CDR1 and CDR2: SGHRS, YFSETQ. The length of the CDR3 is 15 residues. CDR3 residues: CASGPGTGLNEKLFF. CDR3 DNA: TGCGCCAGCGGCCCTGGGACAGGGCTCAATGAAAAACTGTTTTTT.

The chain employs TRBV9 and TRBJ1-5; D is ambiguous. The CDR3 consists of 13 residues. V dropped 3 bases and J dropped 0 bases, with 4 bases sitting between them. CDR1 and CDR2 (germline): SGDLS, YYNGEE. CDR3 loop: CASSAYSNQPQHF. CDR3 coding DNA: TGTGCCAGCAGCGCTTATAGCAATCAGCCCCAGCATTTT.

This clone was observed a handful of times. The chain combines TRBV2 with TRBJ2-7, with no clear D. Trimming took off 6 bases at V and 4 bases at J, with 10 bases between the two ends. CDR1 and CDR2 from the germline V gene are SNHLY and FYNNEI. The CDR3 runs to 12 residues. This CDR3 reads CASSQQNYEQYF. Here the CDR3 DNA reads TGTGCCAGCAGCCAACAGAATTACGAGCAGTACTTC.